The rows below give T cell receptor beta chains drawn from one sample of a study of cytomegalovirus exposure and HLA in healthy donors. TCRdb's table, derived via immunoSEQ multiplex PCR, lists solely in-frame clones and lacks some. The table records about 190,000 clones, roughly 80% of them present only once. Sequenced input: PBMCs. The origin of the receptors is a woman aged 30 to 39 in good health and CMV-seropositive. CDR3s include the opening cysteine and the closing phenylalanine or tryptophan. A D gene is named only where the DNA matches it firmly. Clone size is stated in some rows and not others, as once, few, many or a class when expanded.

v_gene	d_gene	abundance	j_gene	CDR3nt	CDR3aa
TRBV28	TRBD1	-	TRBJ1-5	TGTGCCAGCATTGCGCATAGGGGGCATCAGCCCCAGCATTTT	CASIAHRGHQPQHF
TRBV27	-	-	TRBJ2-2	TGTGCCAGCAGTTATGTGCGGGTAGGCGGGGAGCTGTTTTTT	CASSYVRVGGELFF
TRBV10-2	TRBD2	few	TRBJ2-7	TGCGCCAGCACCCCGGGGGGCGAGCAGTACTTC	CASTPGGEQYF
TRBV29-1	TRBD1	-	TRBJ2-7	TGCAGCGTAGCGGACAGGGGCGAGCAGTACTTC	CSVADRGEQYF
TRBV6-1	-	-	TRBJ2-7	TGTGCCAGCAGTGATGGGCCGGGGGTCTACGAGCAGTACTTC	CASSDGPGVYEQYF
TRBV10-2	TRBD1	-	TRBJ1-2	TGCGCCAGCAGTGATGTGACAGGGGTTGGCTACACCTTC	CASSDVTGVGYTF
TRBV4-1	TRBD1	-	TRBJ2-5	TGCGCCAGCAGCCTCGACGGACAGGGAATGGGGGAGCAGTACTTC	CASSLDGQGMGEQYF
TRBV5-1	TRBD1	-	TRBJ2-3	TGCGCCAGCAGCTTGGAAGGGACAGGGGGCTTAGATACGCAGTATTTT	CASSLEGTGGLDTQYF
TRBV6-5	-	-	TRBJ2-7	TGTGCCAGCAGTGTAGACAGGTCCACCTACGAGCAGTACTTC	CASSVDRSTYEQYF
TRBV6-6	TRBD2	-	TRBJ2-1	TGTGCCACCCGGACTAGCGGGAGTTCTCACAATGAGCAGTTCTTC	CATRTSGSSHNEQFF
TRBV28	TRBD2	once	TRBJ2-1	TGTGCCAGCAGCCGGGGTTGGGTCCCGGGACTAGCGGGAGGGCCTTACAATGAGCAGTTCTTC	CASSRGWVPGLAGGPYNEQFF
TRBV15	-	-	TRBJ1-5	TGTGCCACCAGCAGTGATCCCGGGACAATAAATCAGCCCCAGCATTTT	CATSSDPGTINQPQHF
TRBV25-1	TRBD1	-	TRBJ2-5	TGTGCCAGCGGACCCGCCGGGACAGGACAAGAGACCCAGTACTTC	CASGPAGTGQETQYF
TRBV5-1	-	-	TRBJ1-2	TGCGCCAGCAGCCCCCGGCCTGACTCTAACTATGGCTACACCTTC	CASSPRPDSNYGYTF
TRBV11-2	-	-	TRBJ2-7	TGTGCCAGCAGCTTAGGAACGGGAGCCTCCTACGAGCAGTACTTC	CASSLGTGASYEQYF
TRBV29-1	-	-	TRBJ1-2	TGCAGCGTCCCCGAGGGATCCACAGTAGTCTATGGCTACACCTTC	CSVPEGSTVVYGYTF
TRBV10-2	TRBD2	-	TRBJ2-1	TGCGCCAGCAGAGAGACTAGCGGGTATACCTACAATGAGCAGTTCTTC	CASRETSGYTYNEQFF
TRBV5-1	TRBD2	-	TRBJ2-3	TGCGCCAGCAGTTCAAGACTAGCGGGAGGGGATACGCAGTATTTT	CASSSRLAGGDTQYF
TRBV19	TRBD1	-	TRBJ2-2	TGTGCCAGTGGGGTATCCGGGACAGGGGCGTCCGGGGAGCTGTTTTTT	CASGVSGTGASGELFF
TRBV14	-	few	TRBJ2-3	TGTGCCAGCAGCCAAGTCCAGGGGTACACAGATACGCAGTATTTT	CASSQVQGYTDTQYF
TRBV10-1	-	once	TRBJ2-1	TGCGCCAGCAGTGAATGGGAGCTTACCTACAATGAGCAGTTCTTC	CASSEWELTYNEQFF
TRBV27	TRBD2	few	TRBJ2-7	TGTGCCAGCAGTTTGGGTAGCGGGAGATCCTACGAGCAGTACTTC	CASSLGSGRSYEQYF
TRBV5-5	TRBD1	once	TRBJ1-5	TGTGCCAGCAGCAGGGATTCCGGAGGACAGGTGGATATCAGCAATCAGCCCCAGCATTTT	CASSRDSGGQVDISNQPQHF
TRBV19	TRBD2	once	TRBJ2-1	TGTGCCAGTAGTCTGGTGGGAGGGCCCTACAATGAACAGTTCTTC	CASSLVGGPYNEQFF
TRBV28	-	-	TRBJ2-7	TGTGCCAGCAGTTTATACGGGGTAGGGTACGAGCAGTACTTC	CASSLYGVGYEQYF
TRBV4-1	-	-	TRBJ1-5	TGCGCCAGCAGCCCCCTCGCCGGGTCTATGCAGCCCCAGCATTTT	CASSPLAGSMQPQHF
TRBV28	-	few	TRBJ1-4	TGTGCCAGCAGTCTACAGGGTTTCGGTGAAAAACTGTTTTTT	CASSLQGFGEKLFF
TRBV2	TRBD1	few	TRBJ1-5	TGTGCCAGCAGTGTCCCGGGACAGGGCGGCGGGGGAGCCCAGCATTTT	CASSVPGQGGGGAQHF
TRBV19	TRBD1	-	TRBJ2-3	TGTGCCAGTAGTATCCAGGGGGCCGCGGCAGATACGCAGTATTTT	CASSIQGAAADTQYF
TRBV5-6	-	-	TRBJ1-1	TGTGCCAGCAGCGGCCGGGGTGCCACTGAAGCTTTCTTT	CASSGRGATEAFF
TRBV11-2	-	-	TRBJ1-2	TGTGCTAGCACAACAGGGAATCCTGGCTACACCTTC	CASTTGNPGYTF
TRBV9	TRBD2	once	TRBJ2-1	TGTGCCAGCAGCGTAGAGGGTTTCGGGGGGGTAGGACCTTACAATGAGCAGTTCTTC	CASSVEGFGGVGPYNEQFF
TRBV27	TRBD2	-	TRBJ2-7	TGTGCCAGCAGTTGGGCAGCGGGAGACTACGAGCAGTACTTC	CASSWAAGDYEQYF
TRBV5-5	TRBD2	-	TRBJ2-3	TGTGCCAGCGGCGTCGGACTAGCGGAGGGAGCAGATACGCAGTATTTT	CASGVGLAEGADTQYF
TRBV19	TRBD2	-	TRBJ2-7	TGTGCCTCCGGGGTCTGGGGAGCGGGGGAGCAGTACTTC	CASGVWGAGEQYF
TRBV6-5	-	-	TRBJ2-7	TGTGCCAGCAGTTACTCGACGAGAGGTTACACAGAGCAGTACTTC	CASSYSTRGYTEQYF
TRBV4-2	-	-	TRBJ2-1	TGTGCCAGCAGCCAAGATAGGGGAACCTACAATGAGCAGTTCTTC	CASSQDRGTYNEQFF